The 26 T cell receptor beta chains below all came from one sample that was sequenced in a study of blood T cell repertoires in COVID-19. Generated by immunoSEQ multiplex PCR, the TCRdb table keeps only in-frame clones and is missing some. Of about 140,000 clones detected, approximately 85% appear once; the ten largest clones hold 2.5% to 3%. Sequencing was carried out using peripheral blood. Receptor source: a man in his forties or fifties with acute or convalescent COVID-19.

V is TRBV5-1 and J is TRBJ2-7; TRBD1 matches 7 bases. Unmatched junction bases numbered 12, after V lost 3 bases and J lost 3 bases. The germline CDR1 and CDR2 sequences are SGHRS and YFSETQ. The CDR3 consists of 16 residues. Written as DNA, the CDR3 is TGCGCCAGCAGCTCGGGGCCGACAGGGTCGCGCTACGAGCAGTACTTC. Its protein is CASSSGPTGSRYEQYF.

This rearrangement joins TRBV5-1 to TRBJ2-7, with D possibly TRBD1 on 6 matching bases. The CDR3 sequence is 14 residues long. V lost 5 bases and J 6 bases, leaving 18 bases between the germline ends. Germline assignment: CDR1 SGHRS and CDR2 YFSETQ. As DNA, the CDR3 is TGCGCCAGCAGTCTATCCGGGACAACACGCGAGCAGTACTTC. Translation: CASSLSGTTREQYF.

The chain joins TRBV7-6 to TRBJ1-2; D may be TRBD1 (6 bases). Trimming shortened V by 4 bases and J by 5 bases, and 20 bases separated the two germline ends. In germline, CDR1 is SGHVS, CDR2 FNYEAQ. The CDR3 sequence is 16 residues long. The CDR3: CASSSHSRGPFYGYTF. The DNA of the CDR3 is TGTGCCAGCAGCTCTCACAGCAGGGGCCCCTTTTATGGCTACACCTTC.

This chain uses TRBV10-1 with TRBJ2-7; maybe TRBD2 (6 bases). CDR3 length: 14 amino acids. V was clipped by 4 bases and J by 6 bases, with 16 bases between them. CDR1 and CDR2 (germline): WNHNN, SYGVQD (reference sequence). CDR3 nucleotides: TGCGCCAGCAGTGTAGTCGGGCAGGGAGGCGAGCAGTACTTC. Its translation is CASSVVGQGGEQYF.

The V call is TRBV11-2, the J call TRBJ1-1, with D maybe TRBD1 (6 bases). Trimming took off 5 bases at V and 0 bases at J, with 10 bases between the two ends. The CDR3 runs 14 residues. Per germline, CDR1 SGHAT and CDR2 FQNNGV. The CDR3 region is CASSDRRMNTEAFF. The CDR3, as DNA: TGTGCCAGCAGCGACAGGAGAATGAACACTGAAGCTTTCTTT. The whole variable domain, filled in from reference TRBV11-2 and TRBJ1-1, reads EAGVAQSPRYKIIEKRQSVAFWCNPISGHATLYWYQQILGQGPKLLIQFQNNGVVDDSQLPKDRFSAERLKGVDSTLKIQPAKLEDSAVYLCASSDRRMNTEAFFGQGTRLTVV.

The chain combines TRBV11-3 with TRBJ2-7, with D possibly TRBD1 on 5 matching bases. The germline V and J ends were trimmed by 4 bases and 2 bases, with 18 bases remaining between them. The CDR3 runs 16 residues. Looked up from germline, CDR1 is SGHNT and CDR2 is YENEEA. The CDR3 sequence is CASSSGRWGGPYEQYF. CDR3 bases: TGTGCCAGCAGCTCCGGCAGGTGGGGCGGACCCTACGAGCAGTACTTC.

The rearrangement joins TRBV19 to TRBJ2-7, with D perhaps TRBD1 (6 bases). Trimming shortened V by 5 bases and J by 7 bases, and 15 bases separated the two germline ends. CDR3 length: 13 amino acids. The germline V gene encodes CDR1 LNHDA and CDR2 SQIVND (reference sequence). In nucleotides, the CDR3 is TGTGCCAGTAGTTCAACAGGGCTGGGAGAGCAGTACTTC. Protein: CASSSTGLGEQYF.

This clone was found once. The V and J genes are TRBV24-1 and TRBJ2-3, with 10 bases that match TRBD2. V was clipped by 3 bases and J by 0 bases; unmatched bases: 5. Germline loops: CDR1 KGHDR, CDR2 SFDVKD. The CDR3 has 17 residues. This CDR3 is CATSDTGLAVSTDTQYF. CDR3 coding DNA: TGTGCCACCAGTGATACCGGACTAGCGGTAAGCACAGATACGCAGTATTTT.

This clone was seen a few times. The rearrangement joins TRBV30 to TRBJ1-6; tentative D call: TRBD1 (5 bases). Trimming removed 4 bases from V and 7 bases from J, with 14 bases in between. Looked up from germline, CDR1 is GTSNPN and CDR2 is SVGIG (reference sequence). The CDR3 totals 14 residues. The CDR3 sequence: CAWNWGGNNSPLHF. The DNA of the CDR3 is TGTGCCTGGAATTGGGGGGGTAACAATTCACCCCTCCACTTT.

The chain has TRBV28 and TRBJ2-1, with 16 positions matching TRBD2. Losses at the gene ends were 5 bases for V and 11 bases for J; bases not matched to a gene: 15. Germline V lookup: CDR1 MDHEN, CDR2 SYDVKM. The CDR3 covers 18 residues. The CDR3: CASSLDREGTSGRAKQFF. CDR3 nucleotide sequence: TGTGCCAGCAGTCTGGACAGGGAGGGGACTAGCGGGAGGGCCAAGCAGTTCTTC.

This chain connects TRBV27 to TRBJ2-7; 10 bases map to TRBD2. The germline CDR1 and CDR2 sequences are MNHEY and SMNVEV (reference sequence). The CDR3 runs 14 residues. The V gene end was trimmed by 5 bases and the J gene end by 4 bases; junction bases not matched to a gene: 5. CDR3 residues: CASSRLAGYYEQYF. The CDR3 region has the DNA TGTGCCAGCAGTCGACTAGCGGGCTATTACGAGCAGTACTTC.

The gene calls are TRBV6-5 and TRBJ1-4; D may be TRBD1 (6 bases). Germline CDR1 reads MNHEY; CDR2 reads SVGAGI. V lost 6 bases and J lost 6, with 11 bases in between. The CDR3 is 13 amino acids. CDR3 residues: CASSVDRDEKLFF. The DNA of the CDR3 is TGTGCCAGCAGCGTGGACAGAGATGAAAAACTGTTTTTT.

The rearrangement joins TRBV7-3 to TRBJ2-1; 8 bases are a match to TRBD1. V lost 1 base and J lost 3; bases outside the gene matches: 2. The CDR3 extends over 15 amino acids. Germline CDR1 and CDR2: SGHTA and FQGTGA. The CDR3 DNA sequence: TGTGCCAGCAGCTTAAGTACAGGGGGCTACAATGAGCAGTTCTTC. It yields the protein CASSLSTGGYNEQFF.

This chain uses TRBV7-9 with TRBJ2-1; the match to TRBD2 covers 8 bases. The V gene end was trimmed by 6 bases and the J gene end by 4 bases; junction bases not matched to a gene: 8. The CDR3 runs to 15 residues. Germline lookup yields CDR1 SEHNR and CDR2 FQNEAQ (reference sequence). CDR3 nucleotide sequence: TGTGCCAGCAGTCACGGGGCTAGCGGGTACAATGAGCAGTTCTTC. Protein sequence: CASSHGASGYNEQFF.

The gene calls are TRBV18 and TRBJ1-1; TRBD1 is a possible D gene (6 bases). Germline V CDR1 and CDR2: KGHSH, LQKENI. Trimming removed 1 base from V and 4 bases from J, with 13 bases in between. This CDR3 spans 15 amino acids. CDR3 sequence (DNA): TGTGCCAGCTCACCACTCCAGGGGTCCGCCACTGAAGCTTTCTTT. It specifies CASSPLQGSATEAFF.

This chain links TRBV7-6 with TRBJ2-5; the match to TRBD1 covers 8 bases. V shed 4 bases and J 4 bases; nucleotides not matched to a gene: 11. This CDR3 has 16 residues. Germline CDR1 is SGHVS and CDR2 is FNYEAQ. CDR3 loop: CASSSGQGVIGETQYF. The CDR3 bases are TGTGCCAGCAGCTCCGGACAGGGAGTGATTGGAGAGACCCAGTACTTC.

The chain links TRBV5-1 to TRBJ1-1; TRBD1 might be the D (6 bases). This CDR3 region has 14 residues. V was cut by 4 bases and J by 1 base, with 11 bases left in between. CDR1 and CDR2 (germline): SGHRS, YFSETQ. The CDR3 region has the DNA TGCGCCAGCAGCGTGGGACACCAGAACACTGAAGCTTTCTTT. Amino acids: CASSVGHQNTEAFF.

The chain joins TRBV11-2 to TRBJ2-7; D not resolved. CDR1 SGHAT and CDR2 FQNNGV come from the germline V gene. Trimming took 5 bases from V and 2 from J, leaving 10 bases between them. This CDR3 contains 13 residues. The CDR3 region is CASSVTRAYEQYF. CDR3 nucleotide sequence: TGTGCCAGCAGCGTGACCCGGGCCTACGAGCAGTACTTC.

The gene calls are TRBV6-4 and TRBJ2-1; 10 bases match TRBD2. The CDR3 spans 16 residues. Germline CDR1 MRHNA, CDR2 SNTAGT. V shed 0 bases, J shed 7 bases, and the junction held 6 bases outside the gene matches. The CDR3 is CASSDSSLAGANEQFF. CDR3 bases: TGTGCCAGCAGTGACTCCAGCCTAGCGGGAGCTAATGAGCAGTTCTTC.

The chain couples TRBV28 to TRBJ2-7; 8 positions match TRBD2. V shed 3 bases and J 2 bases; nucleotides not matched to a gene: 9. The CDR3 has 16 residues. Germline loops: CDR1 MDHEN, CDR2 SYDVKM. The DNA of the CDR3 is TGTGCCAGCAGTTTCGACCTAGCGGGCCTGACCTACGAGCAGTACTTC. This encodes CASSFDLAGLTYEQYF.

This chain links TRBV5-1 with TRBJ2-4, with D possibly being TRBD1 (6 bases). The germline V gene has CDR1 SGHRS and CDR2 YFSETQ. V shed 3 bases and J shed 7 bases, with 14 bases lying between them. This CDR3 is 14 amino acids long. CDR3 DNA sequence: TGCGCCAGCAGCTCCCAGGGGTCTAGGAACATTCAGTACTTC. Residues: CASSSQGSRNIQYF.

The chain's CDR3 is CASRRGDSGELFF. The CDR3 DNA follows: TGTGCCAGCAGGCGAGGTGACTCCGGGGAGCTGTTTTTT. The chain has TRBV6-4 and TRBJ2-2; D call uncertain. Trimming stripped 6 bases from V and 6 bases from J, with 11 bases between. Germline V gene lookup returns CDR1 MRHNA and CDR2 SNTAGT. This CDR3 spans 13 amino acids.

The rearrangement links TRBV9 to TRBJ1-1, with 11 bases matching TRBD1. V gave up 4 bases and J gave up 0 bases; unmatched junction bases: 5. The CDR3 length is 16 residues. Germline V lookup: CDR1 SGDLS, CDR2 YYNGEE. In nucleotides, the CDR3 is TGTGCCAGCAGCTTTGAGGGACAGGGGGTGAACACTGAAGCTTTCTTT. This encodes CASSFEGQGVNTEAFF.

This chain joins TRBV19 and TRBJ2-7; D is uncertain. CDR3 length equals 16 residues. CDR1 and CDR2 (germline): LNHDA, SQIVND (reference sequence). V lost 6 bases, J lost 0 bases, and 18 bases lay in between. CDR3 region: CASSIRWQASSYEQYF. CDR3 nucleotides: TGTGCCAGTAGCATCCGGTGGCAGGCGAGCTCCTACGAGCAGTACTTC.

The V and J genes are TRBV20-1 and TRBJ2-2; D is unresolved. CDR3 size: 12 residues. Per the germline V gene, CDR1 is DFQATT and CDR2 is SNEGSKA (reference sequence). Trimming removed 3 bases from V and 4 bases from J, with 6 bases in between. This CDR3 is CSASPSTGELFF. The CDR3 DNA follows: TGCAGTGCTAGTCCTAGCACCGGGGAGCTGTTTTTT.

The chain combines TRBV9 with TRBJ1-5; 7 bases map to TRBD1. V shed 0 bases and J 0 bases; nucleotides not matched to a gene: 3. From germline, CDR1 is SGDLS and CDR2 YYNGEE. The CDR3 contains 16 residues. The CDR3 DNA follows: TGTGCCAGCAGCGTAGGGGGGGACAGTAGCAATCAGCCCCAGCATTTT. It encodes CASSVGGDSSNQPQHF.